This T cell receptor beta chain appears in the sequencing data of a study of blood T cell repertoires in COVID-19. This clone showed up just a few times. Method: immunoSEQ multiplex PCR; TCRdb's copy keeps in-frame clones and lacks some. The table includes around 300,000 clones, approximately 90% detected once. The CDR3 sequence is 16 residues long. V was clipped by 2 bases and J by 5 bases; unmatched bases: 9. The V gene's germline CDR1 is SGHVS and CDR2 FNYEAQ. The sequencing input was PBMCs or T cells enriched from blood (not recorded which). The sequence was obtained from a woman aged 60 to 75 in a cohort exposed to, infected with or recovered from COVID-19 (not recorded which). The genes are TRBV7-6 and TRBJ2-1, with 7 bases that match TRBD2. CDR3 bases: TGTGCCAGCAGCTTAATATGGCGGGGGAATGACAATGAGCAGTTCTTC. This gives the protein CASSLIWRGNDNEQFF.